This TCR beta chain came from a study of graft-versus-host responses after intestinal transplantation. In the study overall: Each patient got anti-thymocyte globulin induction, then tacrolimus and steroids for two to four years. The study's findings and limits: HvG clone declines early post-transplant were associated with peak circulating GvH levels. Ileal or blood samples showed some GvH clones first, and such clones were also found in recipient marrow.

V shed 3 bases, J shed 6 bases, and the junction held 8 bases outside the gene matches. The CDR3 covers 15 residues. Germline CDR1 and CDR2: MGHRA and YSYEKL. To note about this clone: The antigen remains undetermined.

The method was immunoSEQ multiplex PCR; TCRdb's version includes in-frame clones alone and lacks a portion of them. Among tens of thousands of clones listed, around 94% were seen once. The sequences come from PBMCs, collected 16 days after intestinal transplant. This TCR was recovered from a human patient who received an intestinal transplant, so some T cells may come from the graft donor. This chain links TRBV4-1 with TRBJ2-7; 10 bases are shared with TRBD1. CDR3 region: CASSHPGTGEGEQYF. CDR3 sequence (DNA): TGCGCCAGCAGCCATCCCGGGACAGGGGAAGGCGAGCAGTACTTC.